The clone carrying this TCR beta chain was observed many times. What it binds is not known. This sample was taken from a study of T-cell memory formation after mild COVID-19. The overall study: TCR clusters were mostly donor specific. Regarding the study as a whole: A balance of CD4 and CD8 characterized clones contracting day 15 to 85, whereas later expanders leaned CD4+. CD4+ contracting clones were found mainly in CM and EM, and CD8+ ones in EMRA.

Germline V gene lookup returns CDR1 SQVTM and CDR2 ANQGSEA. This CDR3 is 12 amino acids long. V lost 3 bases and J 4 bases, leaving 7 bases between the germline ends. TCRdb ran MiXCR on the 5' RACE reads and lists one entry per CDR3 protein. The sample has approximately 570,000 distinct CDR3 sequences; over 15% are singletons. This sequence originates from an adult woman who had mild COVID-19 (a few samples of this study predate the infection). Cell type and time point are not known. The source material was PBMCs or a T cell subset sorted from them (not recorded which). The J gene is TRBJ2-1, the V gene TRBV29-1; unclear D gene. The CDR3 is CSVDTTYNEQFF. The CDR3 DNA is TGCAGCGTTGACACCACTTACAATGAGCAGTTCTTC.